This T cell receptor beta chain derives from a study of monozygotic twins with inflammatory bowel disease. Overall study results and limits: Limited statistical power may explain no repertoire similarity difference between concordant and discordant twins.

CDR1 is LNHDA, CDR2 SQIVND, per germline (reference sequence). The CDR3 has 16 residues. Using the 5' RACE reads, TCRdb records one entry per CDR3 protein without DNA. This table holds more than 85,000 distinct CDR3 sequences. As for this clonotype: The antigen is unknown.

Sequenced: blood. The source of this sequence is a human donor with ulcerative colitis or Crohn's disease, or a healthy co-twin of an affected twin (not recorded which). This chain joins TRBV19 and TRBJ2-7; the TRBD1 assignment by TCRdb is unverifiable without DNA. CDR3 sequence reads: CASSSVQGTGSDEQYF. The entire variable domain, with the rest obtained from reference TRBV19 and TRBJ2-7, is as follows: DGGITQSPKYLFRKEGQNVTLSCEQNLNHDAMYWYRQDPGQGLRLIYYSQIVNDFQKGDIAEGYSVSREKKESFPLTVTSAQKNPTAFYLCASSSVQGTGSDEQYFGPGTRLTVT.